The entry below gives a single T cell receptor (beta chain) sequence along with its context. The PCR made use of 60 Vbeta and 13 Jbeta primers. Here immunoSEQ multiplex PCR was the method, and the copy in TCRdb shows in-frame clones only, minus some. The repertoire holds 100,000 to 150,000 clones, with 15% to 20% as singletons. Per the germline V gene, CDR1 is MGHDK and CDR2 is SYGVNS. Trimming removed 2 bases from V and 5 bases from J; junction bases left unmatched: 12. The CDR3 loop spans 17 amino acids. These data are taken from a study of cytomegalovirus exposure and HLA in healthy donors. Sequenced material: PBMCs. The origin of this receptor is a female donor in good health and CMV-seropositive. The chain couples TRBV25-1 to TRBJ1-1; 9 bases fit TRBD1. CDR3: CASSELGQGESRTEAFF. In DNA, the CDR3 is TGTGCCAGCAGTGAACTGGGACAGGGAGAAAGCCGTACTGAAGCTTTCTTT.